This TCR beta chain came from a study of blood T cell repertoires in COVID-19. The table lists this clone with a count of one. Some clones are missing from TCRdb's copy, which holds only in-frame ones; the method was immunoSEQ multiplex PCR. The sample records 200,000 or so clones, approximately 81% being singletons. The receptor's source is a woman of 80 years or more with COVID-19, enrolled during active disease. Material for sequencing was peripheral blood.

The CDR3 bases are TGTGCCAGCAGCCTAAGGGGGCCCAGCTATGGCTACACCTTC. Its protein is CASSLRGPSYGYTF. The chain couples TRBV28 to TRBJ1-2; TRBD1 matches at 7 bases. Germline V CDR1 and CDR2: MDHEN, SYDVKM. Trimming cost V 6 bases and J 4 bases; bases outside gene matches: 8. The CDR3 runs 14 residues.